The clone carrying this T cell receptor beta chain was detected once. Some clones are missing from TCRdb's copy, which holds only in-frame ones; the method was immunoSEQ multiplex PCR. Of about 660,000 clones listed, around 87% are singletons. The data are from a study of shared T cell receptors in the human thymus. The CDR3 is made up of 16 amino acids. V lost 5 bases, J lost 2 bases, and 18 bases lay in between. Germline values: CDR1 SEHNR, CDR2 FQNEAQ (reference sequence). A further study also used this sample, focusing on human thymus T cells. That source reports: Resections obtained during corrective heart surgery supplied the thymus tissue. Related studies found that unrelated individuals share highly overlapping thymic repertoires.

The TCR was taken from a boy in the first two years of life with a congenital heart defect. The chain carries TRBV7-9 and TRBJ2-5; perhaps TRBD2 as D (7 bases). Sequences were obtained from thymocytes. The CDR3 sequence: CASSRMEGGGQETQYF. The CDR3 coding sequence is TGTGCCAGCAGCCGGATGGAGGGGGGGGGTCAAGAGACCCAGTACTTC.